These 3 T cell receptor beta chains originate from one sample sequenced in a study of control samples from healthy donors and cancer patients. Produced via immunoSEQ multiplex PCR; TCRdb's table is partial and in-frame only. The sample has approximately 90,000 clones, around nine tenths seen once. The source material was blood. Source of these receptors: a young man in good health.

V is TRBV7-8 and J is TRBJ2-5; D is possibly TRBD2 (5 bases). Germline V CDR1 and CDR2: SGHVS, FQNEAQ. The CDR3 loop spans 12 amino acids. Deletions cut 6 bases from V and 7 bases from J, with 12 bases between. The CDR3 loop is CASSPIRGTQYF. CDR3 nucleotides: TGTGCCAGCAGTCCGATACGGGGGACCCAGTACTTC.

The chain employs TRBV30 and TRBJ1-2; TRBD1 agrees at 7 bases. Germline V gene lookup returns CDR1 GTSNPN and CDR2 SVGIG (reference sequence). The CDR3 is 15 residues long. V gave up 4 bases and J gave up 4 bases; unmatched junction bases: 12. The CDR3 protein is CAWTDVGTDFYGYTF. DNA of the CDR3: TGTGCCTGGACCGACGTAGGGACAGATTTCTATGGCTACACCTTC.

The V and J genes are TRBV2 and TRBJ1-1, with no clear D. The CDR3 totals 13 residues. CDR1 is SNHLY and CDR2 is FYNNEI in the germline V gene. V was pared by 4 bases and J by 1 base, with 7 bases between. CDR3 DNA sequence: TGTGCCAGCAGTGGCCTGAAGAACACTGAAGCTTTCTTT. Translating gives CASSGLKNTEAFF.